These 17 T cell receptor beta chains were sequenced from one sample in a study of vaccination effects on CD4 cells after COVID-19. Cultured cells yielded isolated CD4+ T cells after around 9 days. No antigen is known for these receptors. Produced via immunoSEQ multiplex PCR; TCRdb's table is partial and in-frame only. The sample records about 38,000 clones, 82% being singletons. Material: CD4+ T cells from PBMCs cultured without peptide, obtained before COVID-19 vaccination. These receptors originate from a human donor who received a COVID-19 vaccine.

This clone appeared a single time. The V call is TRBV27, the J call TRBJ1-6; unclear D gene. CDR1 and CDR2 from the germline V gene are MNHEY and SMNVEV (reference sequence). V lost 3 bases and J 9 bases, leaving 15 bases between the germline ends. CDR3 length: 15 amino acids. CDR3 DNA sequence: TGTGCCAGCAGTTTCTGGGGTCTTAGGGCTTCACCCCTCCACTTT. Translation: CASSFWGLRASPLHF.

The chain links TRBV6-5 to TRBJ1-2, with D perhaps TRBD1 (5 bases). The length of the CDR3 is 14 residues. Germline CDR1 reads MNHEY; CDR2 reads SVGAGI. Trimming left V 8 bases short and J 2 bases short, with 15 bases between. In nucleotides, the CDR3 is TGTGCCAGCGAATCGGGACCGGGGAACTATGGCTACACCTTC. It yields the protein CASESGPGNYGYTF.

This rearrangement joins TRBV10-1 to TRBJ2-5, with unresolved D. The CDR3 runs to 13 residues. V lost 6 bases and J 4 bases, leaving 12 bases between the germline ends. Germline V gene sequence: CDR1 WNHNN, CDR2 SYGVQD (reference sequence). This chain's CDR3 is CASSLVTGETQYF. The DNA of the CDR3 is TGCGCCAGCAGCTTGGTAACTGGAGAGACCCAGTACTTC.

The V call is TRBV15, the J call TRBJ1-3; D unresolved. Germline V CDR1 and CDR2: LNHNV, YYDKDF (reference sequence). This CDR3 has 16 residues. V was clipped by 0 bases and J by 0 bases, with 9 bases between them. The CDR3, as DNA: TGTGCCACCAGCAGAGATTACTCGGCCTCTGGAAACACCATATATTTT. Translating it yields CATSRDYSASGNTIYF.

The sample holds a few counts of this clone. The J gene is TRBJ2-5, the V gene TRBV18; D may be TRBD1 or TRBD2 (5 bases each). V was trimmed by 3 bases and J by 5 bases, leaving 16 bases between them. The CDR3 contains 15 residues. The germline gives CDR1 KGHSH, CDR2 LQKENI. The CDR3 DNA sequence: TGTGCCAGCTCACCGACATTTGGGACCGGCGAGACCCAGTACTTC. Translated, it gives CASSPTFGTGETQYF.

This rearrangement joins TRBV25-1 to TRBJ2-7, with D possibly being TRBD1 (5 bases). Trimming removed 6 bases at V and 6 bases at J, with 12 bases between. CDR3 length: 12 amino acids. From germline, CDR1 is MGHDK and CDR2 SYGVNS. The CDR3 is CASRMTVGEQYV. For the CDR3, the DNA is TGTGCCAGCAGGATGACAGTGGGCGAGCAGTACGTC.

In DNA form, the CDR3 reads TGTGCCAGTAGGAGGGGGCCGGAAAACATTCAGTACTTC. Protein: CASRRGPENIQYF. The chain joins TRBV19 to TRBJ2-4, with 7 bases matching TRBD1. Unmatched junction bases numbered 4, after V lost 6 bases and J lost 5 bases. Germline lookup yields CDR1 LNHDA and CDR2 SQIVND (reference sequence). The CDR3 loop spans 13 amino acids.

The V call is TRBV3-1 (or the pseudogene TRBV3-2), the J call TRBJ1-4, with a possible D match to TRBD1 (6 bases). The CDR3 is 11 amino acids. Germline-derived CDR1 and CDR2 are LGHDT and YNNKEL (reference sequence). Trimming cost V 5 bases and J 12 bases, with 10 bases left between them. This CDR3 reads CASSAYRELFF. CDR3 in DNA: TGTGCCAGCAGCGCTTACAGGGAACTGTTTTTT.

This sequence joins TRBV19 and TRBJ2-5, with TRBD1 matching 8 bases. The CDR3 has 15 residues. Trimming at V came to 5 bases and at J to 7 bases, leaving 12 bases not matched to a gene. Germline V CDR1 and CDR2: LNHDA, SQIVND (reference sequence). CDR3 in amino acids: CASSLDSGTGRTQYF. CDR3 in DNA: TGTGCCAGTAGTCTTGACTCCGGGACAGGTCGGACCCAGTACTTC.

The rearrangement links TRBV21-1 to TRBJ1-2. TRBV21-1 corresponds to a pseudogene. This CDR3 has 14 residues. This CDR3 reads CASSKTREDYGYTF. In nucleotides, the CDR3 is TGTGCCAGCAGCAAGACCAGGGAGGACTATGGCTACACCTTC.

This chain links TRBV6-2 or TRBV6-3 with TRBJ1-2; possibly TRBD1 for D (5 bases). Trimming stripped 5 bases from V and 3 bases from J, with 10 bases between. The CDR3 spans 13 residues. Germline CDR1 and CDR2: MNHEY and SVGEGT. The CDR3 nucleotides read TGTGCCAGCAGTAGGGACGGATACTATGGCTACACCTTC. It encodes CASSRDGYYGYTF.

The genes are TRBV5-6 and TRBJ1-4, with 9 bases aligning to TRBD1. V was pared by 3 bases and J by 8 bases, with 8 bases of the junction left unmatched. The CDR3 sequence is 15 residues long. Germline V gives CDR1 SGHDT, CDR2 YYEEEE. The CDR3: CASSSPGTGPEKLFF. Written as DNA, the CDR3 is TGTGCCAGCAGCTCCCCCGGGACAGGGCCGGAAAAACTGTTTTTT.

CDR3 protein: CASSPGGSSYEQYV. CDR3 in DNA: TGTGCCAGCAGTCCAGGGGGAAGCTCCTACGAGCAGTACGTC. The V call is TRBV6-5, the J call TRBJ2-7, with 7 bases fitting TRBD1. The CDR3 consists of 14 residues. The J segment lost 0 bases and the V segment lost 5 bases, leaving 4 bases of the junction unmatched. CDR1 is MNHEY and CDR2 is SVGAGI in the germline V gene.

This chain uses TRBV30 with TRBJ1-4, with TRBD1 matching 10 bases. Germline loops: CDR1 GTSNPN, CDR2 SVGIG (reference sequence). Germline trimming cut 0 bases from V and 8 bases from J; bases unmatched to any gene: 12. This CDR3 has 17 amino acids. The CDR3 region has the DNA TGTGCCTGGAGTGTACTCAGATCGGGACAGGGGAGGGAAAAACTGTTTTTT. Translated, it gives CAWSVLRSGQGREKLFF.

V and J are TRBV6-5 and TRBJ1-5; 8 nucleotides agree with TRBD1. V shed 6 bases, J shed 0 bases, and the junction held 4 bases outside the gene matches. CDR3 size: 15 residues. CDR1 and CDR2 from the germline V gene are MNHEY and SVGAGI. CDR3 coding DNA: TGTGCCAGCAGAAGACAGGGGAATAGCAATCAGCCCCAGCATTTT. Its protein is CASRRQGNSNQPQHF.

The chain has TRBV7-2 and TRBJ1-1, with D hard to call. The germline CDR1 and CDR2 sequences are SGHTA and FQGNSA. The CDR3 has 14 amino acids. V lost 2 bases, J lost 4 bases, and 11 bases lay in between. The CDR3 protein is CASSLFEGGTEAFF. Here the CDR3 DNA reads TGTGCCAGCAGCTTATTCGAGGGAGGCACTGAAGCTTTCTTT.

The V and J genes are TRBV9 and TRBJ1-2; a weak D match, TRBD1 (5 bases). CDR3 size: 16 residues. The V end lost 0 bases, the J end lost 6 bases, and 18 bases lay between the germline ends. Germline values: CDR1 SGDLS, CDR2 YYNGEE. Here the CDR3 reads CASSVADSFSRDGYTF. The CDR3 DNA reads TGTGCCAGCAGCGTAGCTGACAGTTTTAGTCGCGATGGCTACACCTTC.